What follows is one TCR beta chain and its context. Its target is not known. The ends were cut back, 7 bases at V and 3 bases at J, with 7 bases in the middle. Germline CDR1 and CDR2: SGHAT and FQNNGV. The CDR3 runs to 11 residues. The PCR was carried out with 60 Vbeta primers and 13 Jbeta primers. Data came from immunoSEQ multiplex PCR; TCRdb stores just in-frame clones and leaves some out. Its table records 60,000 to 70,000 clones. The data originate from a study of cytomegalovirus exposure and HLA in healthy donors. Study results and caveats: A later analysis linked a missense DCLRE1C variant to TCR beta V- and J-gene trimming.

This chain links TRBV11-2 with TRBJ2-7; D remains unclear. The sequenced material came from PBMCs. The receptor was derived from a man aged 25 to 40 in good health and CMV-seropositive. Written as DNA, the CDR3 is TGTGCCAGCACCCTAATCTACGAGCAGTACTTC. It codes for CASTLIYEQYF.